This TCR beta chain stems from a study of molecular identifiers for immune sequencing clone quantification. The study, taken as a whole, reports: The share of molecules held by clones above 20 RNA copies was over 97% in effector cells and under 1% in naive cells.

Germline V gives CDR1 MNHEY, CDR2 SMNVEV (reference sequence). There are 14 residues in the CDR3. Trimming took off 3 bases at V and 0 bases at J, with 9 bases between the two ends. Previously described methods and listed TCR primers were employed for the bulk TCR libraries. TCRdb processed the PCR reads anew with MiXCR; each CDR3 protein has one entry. The table lists 550,000 to 750,000 distinct CDR3 sequences, just under 20% of them singletons. It was from about 19,000 to 1,100,000 sorted cells, with 10%, 30% or 50% RNA, that naive CD8 libraries came. There are a few counts of this clonotype. Its antigen is unidentified.

This receptor was taken from a human donor in good health. Some libraries in this study had Jurkat cell RNA spiked in. The V and J genes are TRBV27 and TRBJ2-7; D gene uncertain. Sequenced sample: naive CD8+ T cells from blood, with Jurkat cell RNA spiked in. Subset defined: FACS-sorted CD8+CD4-CCR7+CD45RA+ naive T cells. The CDR3 here is CASSFTQSSYEQYF. The CDR3 DNA reads as TGTGCCAGCAGTTTTACCCAAAGCTCCTACGAGCAGTACTTC.